One sample yielded the 20 T cell receptor beta chains listed below, sequenced in a study of cytomegalovirus exposure and HLA in healthy donors. In the PCR, 60 Vbeta and 13 Jbeta primers were used. Assay used: immunoSEQ multiplex PCR; TCRdb lists only in-frame clones, some missing. The table includes approximately 140,000 clones, more than 65% detected once. The sequencing input was PBMCs. These receptors originate from a man in his forties or fifties in good health and CMV-seropositive.

V and J are TRBV27 and TRBJ2-7, with D perhaps TRBD2 (6 bases). The CDR3 is 12 residues long. Trimming shortened V by 8 bases and J by 5 bases, and 13 bases separated the two germline ends. Germline assignment: CDR1 MNHEY and CDR2 SMNVEV (reference sequence). CDR3 in amino acids: CASRGGSHEQYF. Written as DNA, the CDR3 is TGTGCCAGCCGAGGAGGGTCCCACGAGCAGTACTTC.

V usage is TRBV28 and J usage is TRBJ2-7, with D perhaps TRBD2 (5 bases). There are 13 residues in the CDR3. The germline V gene encodes CDR1 MDHEN and CDR2 SYDVKM. Trimming pared 7 bases from V and 5 bases from J, leaving 15 bases between. The CDR3 here is CASTLRGFDEQYF. CDR3 in DNA: TGTGCCAGCACCCTGCGAGGGTTCGACGAGCAGTACTTC.

CDR3 sequence reads: CASKAGQGTWETQYF. The DNA for the CDR3 is TGTGCCAGCAAGGCGGGACAGGGGACTTGGGAGACCCAGTACTTC. This rearrangement joins TRBV2 to TRBJ2-5, with TRBD1 identical over 10 bases. This CDR3 contains 15 residues. J was trimmed by 5 bases and V by 7 bases; bases with no gene match: 10. Germline loops: CDR1 SNHLY, CDR2 FYNNEI.

The chain links TRBV11-2 to TRBJ2-7; no reliable D call. Trimming took off 2 bases at V and 0 bases at J, with 11 bases between the two ends. The CDR3 has 15 amino acids. Germline loops: CDR1 SGHAT, CDR2 FQNNGV. In nucleotides, the CDR3 is TGTGCCAGCAGCTTACGGGTACTATCCTCCTACGAGCAGTACTTC. It is translated as CASSLRVLSSYEQYF.

This clone was recorded a few times. The chain couples TRBV7-2 to TRBJ2-1; TRBD2 is a possible D gene (6 bases). The germline V gene encodes CDR1 SGHTA and CDR2 FQGNSA. V shed 7 bases and J shed 6 bases, with 10 bases lying between them. This CDR3 has 12 residues. For the CDR3, the DNA is TGTGCCAGCACGCCCGGGAGCAATGAGCAGTTCTTC. Its protein product is CASTPGSNEQFF.

The J gene is TRBJ1-3, the V gene TRBV6-1, with D possibly TRBD1 on 5 matching bases. CDR3 length: 14 residues. V dropped 6 bases and J dropped 0 bases, with 9 bases sitting between them. Looked up from germline, CDR1 is MNHNS and CDR2 is SASEGT. The CDR3 loop is CASRDIVSGNTIYF. CDR3 sequence (DNA): TGTGCCAGCAGGGACATCGTCTCTGGAAACACCATATATTTT.

This clone was seen a handful of times. The DNA of the CDR3 is TGTGCCAGCAGCTTGGTTTCGGGACAGGAAACTTACGAGCAGTACTTC. Translated: CASSLVSGQETYEQYF. V is TRBV5-4 and J is TRBJ2-7; 8 nucleotides line up with TRBD1. CDR1 SGHNT and CDR2 YYREEE come from the germline V gene (reference sequence). The trim removed 0 bases at V and 4 bases at J, leaving 9 bases unmatched. The CDR3 covers 16 residues.

As regards this clone: Mismatch with germline at one junction end may stem from a read error. The genes are TRBV5-4 and TRBJ2-2; TRBD2 matches 9 bases. The germline CDR1 and CDR2 sequences are SGHNT and YYREEE (reference sequence). The CDR3 is 14 amino acids. The CDR3 sequence: CASHSGSNIGELFF. The DNA for the CDR3 is TGTGCCAGCCATAGCGGGAGTAACATCGGGGAGCTGTTTTTT. Full variable domain (remainder filled in from reference TRBV5-4 and TRBJ2-2): ETGVTQSPTHLIKTRGQQVTLRCSSQSGHNTVSWYQQALGQGPQFIFQYYREEENGRGNFPPRFSGLQFPNYSSELNVNALELDDSALYLCASHSGSNIGELFFGEGSRLTVL.

This sequence joins TRBV7-9 and TRBJ2-7; 9 positions match TRBD1. Germline V gene sequence: CDR1 SEHNR, CDR2 FQNEAQ (reference sequence). This CDR3 is built from 15 residues. V shed 6 bases, J shed 3 bases, and the junction held 9 bases outside the gene matches. The CDR3 DNA follows: TGTGCCAGCAGACCCGGGACAGGGTCTGTCTACGAGCAGTACTTC. Translation: CASRPGTGSVYEQYF.

This chain uses TRBV27 with TRBJ2-7; 7 bases are shared with TRBD1. The ends lost 8 bases at V and 3 bases at J; junction bases unmatched: 7. CDR1 and CDR2 (germline): MNHEY, SMNVEV (reference sequence). This CDR3 is 13 amino acids long. Here the CDR3 reads CASRFQGVYEQYF. DNA of the CDR3: TGTGCCAGCCGGTTTCAGGGGGTCTACGAGCAGTACTTC.

The table lists this clone with a count of one. CDR3 loop: CASSPPGQRGLEQYF. The CDR3, as DNA: TGTGCCAGCTCACCACCGGGCCAGCGGGGCCTGGAGCAGTACTTC. The rearrangement links TRBV18 to TRBJ2-7, with 7 bases aligning to TRBD2. CDR3 length: 15 residues. Germline CDR1 KGHSH, CDR2 LQKENI. V lost 0 bases, J lost 7 bases, and 9 bases stayed unmatched.

This clone was counted only a few times. As DNA, the CDR3 is TGTGCCTGGAGTGAAATTAGCAATGAGCAGTTCTTC. It specifies CAWSEISNEQFF. V usage is TRBV30 and J usage is TRBJ2-1, with D uncertain. Germline loops: CDR1 GTSNPN, CDR2 SVGIG (reference sequence). Trimming removed 1 base at V and 6 bases at J, with 7 bases between. This CDR3 region has 12 residues.

To note about this clone: This likely stems from a read error, as it lies one base from a far larger clone. This sequence joins TRBV6-1 and TRBJ1-5; D possibly corresponds to TRBD1 (5 bases). The CDR3 is made up of 15 amino acids. CDR1 is MNHNS, CDR2 SASEGT, per germline. Trimming took off 6 bases at V and 4 bases at J, with 16 bases between the two ends. The CDR3 is CASSLEFNRNQPQHF. The CDR3 bases are TGTGCCAGCAGCTTAGAATTCAACAGGAATCAGCCCCAGCATTTT.

This chain links TRBV7-3 with TRBJ1-2, with a possible D match to TRBD1 (5 bases). This CDR3 is 16 amino acids long. Between the trimmed V and J ends, which lost 2 bases and 3 bases, there was a span of 16 bases. Germline CDR1 is SGHTA and CDR2 is FQGTGA. As DNA, the CDR3 is TGTGCCAGCAGCTTAGAGGCCCAGGGAGGGTACTATGGCTACACCTTC. Its protein product is CASSLEAQGGYYGYTF.

The V gene is TRBV27, the J gene TRBJ1-2; 8 bases align to TRBD1. The CDR3 is 16 amino acids. Germline-derived CDR1 and CDR2 are MNHEY and SMNVEV (reference sequence). V gave up 2 bases and J gave up 0 bases; unmatched junction bases: 5. This CDR3 reads CASSLTPDRANYGYTF. The CDR3 DNA is TGTGCCAGCAGTTTAACCCCGGACAGGGCTAACTATGGCTACACCTTC.

The chain joins TRBV21-1 to TRBJ2-1; TRBD2 is the table's D call, not checked against the DNA. TRBV21-1 has pseudogene status. The CDR3 is 17 amino acids. DNA for the CDR3: TGTGCCAGCAGCAGAGGAGTTCCTAGGAGCTCCTACAATGAGCAGTTCTTC. As protein: CASSRGVPRSSYNEQFF.

This clone was seen only a few times. The chain combines TRBV5-1 with TRBJ2-3, with 7 bases lining up with TRBD1. The CDR3 extends over 16 amino acids. Germline V gene data show CDR1 as SGHRS and CDR2 as YFSETQ. V lost 5 bases, J lost 0 bases, and 9 bases stayed unmatched. The chain's CDR3 is CASSYTGTASTDTQYF. For the CDR3, the DNA is TGCGCCAGCAGTTATACCGGGACAGCTAGCACAGATACGCAGTATTTT.

The CDR3 loop reads CASSPGGGSTDTQYF. DNA of the CDR3: TGCGCCAGCAGCCCCGGGGGAGGCAGCACAGATACGCAGTATTTT. The rearrangement joins TRBV5-1 to TRBJ2-3, with TRBD2 as a possible D gene (6 bases). The germline CDR1 and CDR2 sequences are SGHRS and YFSETQ. The CDR3 has 15 residues. The V and J ends lost 4 bases and 0 bases respectively, with 12 bases between them.

The chain carries TRBV7-8 and TRBJ2-1; 10 nucleotides line up with TRBD2. The junction had 6 bases not matched to a gene; V was cut back by 1 base and J by 6 bases. This CDR3 has 16 amino acids. Germline V gives CDR1 SGHVS, CDR2 FQNEAQ. The CDR3 protein is CASSLGASGGLNEQFF. The CDR3 DNA reads as TGTGCCAGCAGCTTAGGGGCTAGCGGGGGTCTCAATGAGCAGTTCTTC.

Written as DNA, the CDR3 is TGTGCCAGCAGCTTATGGGGCGATCCCGATACGCAGTATTTT. This encodes CASSLWGDPDTQYF. The V call is TRBV7-8, the J call TRBJ2-3; the D gene is possibly TRBD1 (5 bases). Germline V gene sequence: CDR1 SGHVS, CDR2 FQNEAQ. The CDR3 length is 14 residues. With 2 bases removed from V and 6 bases from J, the gap between germline ends came to 12 bases.